This TCR beta chain was sequenced during a study of T cells after yellow fever vaccination. A few counts support this clonotype. Making TCR cDNA involved 5'RACE template switching, which added UMIs and a universal primer site. TCRdb recomputed calls from the 5' RACE reads with MiXCR, one row per CDR3 protein. The table includes a few hundred thousand distinct CDR3 sequences, around 7.3% detected once. The CDR3 is 14 residues long. Trimming removed 5 bases at V and 6 bases at J, with 13 bases between. This TCR derives from a man younger than 35 who received the YFV17D yellow fever vaccine. The rearrangement links TRBV12-3 or TRBV12-4 to TRBJ2-2; D unclear. Specimen: PBMCs, collected around 45 days after the first yellow fever vaccination. CDR3 in DNA: TGTGCCAGCAGTGGGGAACGTCCCCCCGGGGAGCTGTTTTTT. Encoded protein: CASSGERPPGELFF.